Detailed here is one T cell receptor beta chain. What it recognizes is unknown. Clones were sequenced by immunoSEQ multiplex PCR, and TCRdb holds only the in-frame ones, with some missing. The sample has some 45,000 clones; roughly 80% are singletons. The sample is drawn from a study of OX40 agonist ivuxolimab in advanced cancers. The V gene lost 9 bases and the J gene lost 0 bases, with 9 bases spanning the gap. Germline V gene data show CDR1 as WSHSY and CDR2 as SAAADI. This CDR3 contains 13 residues. Points from the study as a whole: Also showing low normalized T-cell clonal expansion were some of the nonresponders. No determination was made of the antigen specificity of the expanded peripheral T cells.

The sequenced sample was CD4+ or CD8+ T cells sorted from blood, obtained in a trial of the OX40 agonist ivuxolimab. This TCR came from an adult with an advanced solid tumor such as melanoma, head and neck, liver or kidney cancer. The chain joins TRBV10-2 to TRBJ1-5, with unresolved D. The CDR3 loop is CASTGGSNQPQHF. The CDR3 DNA reads as TGCGCCAGTACGGGCGGTAGCAATCAGCCCCAGCATTTT.